This T cell receptor (beta chain) was identified in a study of monozygotic twins with inflammatory bowel disease. No DNA is given; TCRdb re-called the 5' RACE reads and lists each CDR3 protein once. The sample totals some 450,000 distinct CDR3 sequences. CDR3 length: 13 residues. Germline V CDR1 and CDR2: DFQATT, SNEGSKA (reference sequence). Sequenced input: blood. This receptor was identified in a human donor with ulcerative colitis or Crohn's disease, or a healthy co-twin of an affected twin (not recorded which). The rearrangement links TRBV20-1 to TRBJ2-3; the D call from TCRdb, TRBD1, cannot be confirmed without DNA. The CDR3 loop reads CSASLTGTDTQYF.